What follows describes a single TCR beta chain. It lacks a known antigen. No per-base quality is available; no much larger clone lies one base away. The sample originates from a study of blood T cell repertoires in COVID-19 (TCRdb year 2020). Regarding the research as a whole: Collaborator samples came from the United States, Italy and Spain and covered acute and convalescent phases of COVID-19. Sample metadata almost always included a de-identified subject ID, COVID-19 status, age in years and sex. Where HLA class I and class II types were available, the types were taken from metadata supplied by the sample provider, not from assay-based typing. Subjects who had been exposed to COVID-19, were actively infected with it, or had recovered from it provided the deeply sampled blood TCRbeta repertoires that made up the dataset. The material from the prospective study consisted of cDNA or gDNA derived from T cells, B-cell-depleted T cells, or PBMCs. Samples were obtained from the ongoing ImmuneRACE study (first 160 participants) and from 1,254 subjects provided by 6 global collaborators. The repertoires were released in a freely available public database intended as a resource for research on the immune response to SARS-CoV-2. What the study reported, not specific to this receptor: Clinical and demographic metadata were provided uncurated, with the amount varying by source and participant.

From the cysteine up to the phenylalanine, the CDR3 has a length of 14 residues. Only the CDR3 portion is preserved as DNA: 42 bases, with reading frame beginning at the first base. The germline ends are 9 bases apart after V is trimmed by 4 bases and J by 2 bases. From a lookup of the germline V gene (reference sequence), CDR1 and CDR2 are SEHNR and FQNEAQ. The collaborating institutions used their own protocols to collect whole blood in K2EDTA tubes. Collaborator samples were shipped for TCRbeta analysis as frozen whole blood, isolated PBMCs, or DNA extracted from either sample type. TCRbeta CDR3 regions were amplified from genomic DNA by means of the immunoSEQ Assay, a bias-controlled multiplex PCR. The published analysis was carried out like this. Within the assay, amplification of reference gene primers was used to estimate how many nucleated cells each sample contained. Sequence reads were collapsed and filtered to measure the absolute abundance of every unique TCRbeta CDR3 rearrangement. For each sample, productive Simpson clonality was calculated as the square root of Simpson's diversity index across productive rearrangements. As stored in TCRdb, this immuneACCESS dataset retains in-frame rearrangements with V and J assigned. A fraction of the clones does not appear; measured against another copy, unresolved V genes explain less than half of the discrepancy, and the remainder lacks a known reason. V, J and clone size derive from that table, while D and trimming were established from the DNA sequence. This sample lists about 240,000 clones; about 80% were detected once. The ten biggest clones cover 3% to 3.5% of the sample.

This sequence originates from a woman of 80 years or more with acute or convalescent COVID-19. Rearrangement joined TRBV7-9 to TRBJ2-4; TRBD1 might be the D gene, on 6 matching bases. The sample was peripheral blood. The CDR3 reads CASSSTGTKNIQYF. The sequenced DNA: TGTGCCAGCAGCTCAACAGGGACCAAAAACATTCAGTACTTC.